This T cell receptor (beta chain) is from a study of OX40 agonist ivuxolimab in advanced cancers. For the study at large: Six ivuxolimab dose levels, 0.01 to 10 mg/kg, were given intravenously every 2 weeks. Three patients, one with hepatocellular carcinoma and two with cutaneous melanoma, achieved partial responses. Study results and caveats: Partial responders dosed at 0.1-3.0 mg/kg displayed clonal expansion ranking among the lowest.

The CDR3 has 13 amino acids. Germline V CDR1 and CDR2: MNHNY, SVGAGI (reference sequence). Trimming shortened V by 7 bases and J by 5 bases, and 14 bases separated the two germline ends. The data were produced by immunoSEQ multiplex PCR, yet TCRdb's version contains in-frame clones alone and is incomplete. The sample has 45,000 to 65,000 clones, 88% seen once. As to this clone: Its antigen is currently unknown.

Specimen: CD4+ or CD8+ T cells sorted from blood, collected in a trial of the OX40 agonist ivuxolimab. The clonotype originates from an adult with an advanced solid tumor such as melanoma, head and neck, liver or kidney cancer. The chain employs TRBV6-6 and TRBJ2-5; TRBD1 is a possible D gene (6 bases). For the CDR3, the DNA is TGTGCCAGCACCCAGGGGTTCTGGGAGACCCAGTACTTC. Translated, it gives CASTQGFWETQYF.